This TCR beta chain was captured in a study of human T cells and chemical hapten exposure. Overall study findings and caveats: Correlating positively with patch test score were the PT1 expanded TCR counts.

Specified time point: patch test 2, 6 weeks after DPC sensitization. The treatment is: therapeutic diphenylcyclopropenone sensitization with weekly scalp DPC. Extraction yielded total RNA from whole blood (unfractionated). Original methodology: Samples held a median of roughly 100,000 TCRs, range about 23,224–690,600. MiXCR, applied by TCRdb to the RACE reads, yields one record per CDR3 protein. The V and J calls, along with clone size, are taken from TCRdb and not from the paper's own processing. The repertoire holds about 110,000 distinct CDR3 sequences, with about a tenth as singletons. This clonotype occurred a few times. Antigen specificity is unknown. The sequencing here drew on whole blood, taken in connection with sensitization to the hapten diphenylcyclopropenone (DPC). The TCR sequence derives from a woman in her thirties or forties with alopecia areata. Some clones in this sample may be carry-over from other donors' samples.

The CDR3 nucleotides are TGTGCCAGCAGCCCCGGGACAGGGCTTGGCTACACCTTC. This translates into CASSPGTGLGYTF. The chain employs TRBV6-5 and TRBJ1-2, with 9 bases matching TRBD1. The CDR3 covers 13 residues. CDR1 MNHEY and CDR2 SVGAGI come from the germline V gene. After removal of 6 bases from V and 7 bases from J, the junction contained 6 bases not matched to a gene.